This TCR beta chain was observed in a study of T-cell memory formation after mild COVID-19. Study results and caveats: Some clones that responded turned up in pre-infection memory, which suggests that cross-reactive memory joined in. Day 15 to 85 contracting clones showed balanced CD4/CD8; later expanders leaned CD4+. CD4+ contracting clones lay mainly in CM and EM, CD8+ ones in EMRA.

V was trimmed by 4 bases and J by 1 base, leaving 14 bases between them. The CDR3 runs to 16 residues. Looked up from germline, CDR1 is MNHEY and CDR2 is SVGAGI. This clonotype was counted only a few times. The antigen is not known. Employing constant-segment primers, 5'RACE generated TCR alpha and TCR beta cDNA libraries bearing sample barcodes and UMIs. MiXCR, run by TCRdb on the 5' RACE reads, gives a single entry per CDR3 protein. Of 360,000 or so distinct CDR3 sequences listed, over 25% are singletons. This chain joins TRBV6-5 and TRBJ1-5, with D maybe TRBD1 (6 bases). This clonotype was obtained from an adult woman who had mild COVID-19 (a few samples of this study predate the infection). Cell type and time point are not known. Sequenced sample: PBMCs or a T cell subset sorted from them (not recorded which). The CDR3 spells CASSSMTGGSNQPQHF. The CDR3 DNA sequence: TGTGCCAGCAGTTCCATGACAGGCGGAAGCAATCAGCCCCAGCATTTT.